Below, one T cell receptor beta chain is given with its context. The data belong to a study of blood T cells in healthy people across ages. Trimming took 4 bases from V and 4 from J, leaving 14 bases between them. The germline V gene encodes CDR1 SGDLS and CDR2 YYNGEE. The CDR3 covers 14 residues. The authors ran a second PCR of roughly 6 to 12 cycles using a sample-barcoded 5' primer and a J-beta primer mix. MiXCR was run by TCRdb on the 5' RACE reads, yielding one entry per CDR3 protein. The sample holds more than 1 million distinct CDR3 sequences, more than 35% seen once. This receptor was taken from a woman aged 60 to 75 in good health. The sequenced sample was blood. This chain joins TRBV9 and TRBJ1-2; possibly TRBD1 for D (6 bases). The CDR3 sequence is CASSRTGISYGYTF. The CDR3 DNA sequence: TGTGCCAGCAGCCGCACAGGGATCTCCTATGGCTACACCTTC.